One and the same sample provided the 5 T cell receptor beta chains below, sequenced in a study of low-dose radiotherapy and immunotherapy resistance in tumors (dated by TCRdb to 2022 to 2024). The instrument was an Illumina MiniSeq. An approximately 19-cycle PCR with Phusion amplified the TCRs, pairing a constant-region primer with the adapter that was attached to the V primers. TCRdb cleaned the public reads at Q25 with fastp, built clones with MiXCR and kept in-frame beta chains. Rows merge per CDR3 protein into single entries with the most common DNA and genes. The sample yields approximately 47,000 distinct CDR3 sequences; 12% were counted once. The top ten hold 6.2% of the sample. The time point label on this specimen signifies: before trial treatment. The source was PBMCs, collected before treatment. The receptors were gathered from a female donor with ovarian cancer.

This clonotype was detected ten times or more. The V gene is TRBV2, the J gene TRBJ1-1; possible D gene TRBD1, 6 bases. The V end lost 6 bases, the J end lost 2 bases, and 13 bases lay between the germline ends. The CDR3 spans 14 residues. The V gene's germline CDR1 is SNHLY and CDR2 FYNNEI. The CDR3 reads CASSKGGGNTEAFF. The CDR3 DNA is TGTGCCAGCAGCAAAGGGGGAGGAAACACTGAAGCTTTCTTT.

This clonotype came up many times. This chain connects TRBV19 to TRBJ2-1; 11 nucleotides align to TRBD1. Germline V lookup: CDR1 LNHDA, CDR2 SQIVND (reference sequence). V trimming: 5 bases; J trimming: 4 bases; junction bases outside the gene matches: 4. The CDR3 has 15 residues. The CDR3 bases are TGTGCCAGTAGTGGACAGGGGGCGAGGTACAATGAGCAGTTCTTC. Translation: CASSGQGARYNEQFF.

This clonotype was counted many times. The chain employs TRBV5-1 and TRBJ2-5; perhaps D is TRBD1 or TRBD2 (5 bases each). Germline V gives CDR1 SGHRS, CDR2 YFSETQ. This CDR3 has 18 residues. V dropped 2 bases and J dropped 1 base, with 21 bases sitting between them. The CDR3 region has the DNA TGCGCCAGCAGCTTAGGAGAAGATCTGGGACGGCTCCAAGAGACCCAGTACTTC. This sequence encodes CASSLGEDLGRLQETQYF.

In its sample, this clonotype was seen a few times. A much larger clonotype is one base distant, so this may be a read error. This chain connects TRBV12-3 or TRBV12-4 to TRBJ2-5, with D perhaps TRBD1 (6 bases). Deletions cut 3 bases from V and 2 bases from J, with 10 bases between. The CDR3 spans 14 residues. DNA for the CDR3: TGTGCCAGCAGTTTTGGGACACAGCAAGAGACCCAGTACTTC. Translating it yields CASSFGTQQETQYF.

This clonotype was seen more than once but under ten times. This chain links TRBV10-3 with TRBJ2-1; maybe TRBD2 (6 bases). Trimming pared 0 bases from V and 6 bases from J, leaving 15 bases between. The CDR3 runs 16 residues. The germline V gene has CDR1 ENHRY and CDR2 SYGVKD. CDR3 DNA: TGTGCCATCAGTGAGTCCCCGAGCTCCGGGGGCAATGAGCAGTTCTTC. Its protein product is CAISESPSSGGNEQFF.